The 19 T cell receptor beta chains presented below share a single source sample, sequenced in a study of shared clonotypes between healthy human individuals. Produced via immunoSEQ multiplex PCR; TCRdb's table is partial and in-frame only. Found here are around 720,000 clones, about three quarters of them singletons; the top ten hold 1.5% to 2%. Material for sequencing was memory CD4+ T cells sorted from blood. The subset denotes: CD45RA-negative fraction. The receptors derive from a woman in her twenties or thirties in good health.

This clone was seen a few times. This chain joins TRBV11-3 and TRBJ2-4; 11 nucleotides match TRBD1. Trimming cost V 5 bases and J 3 bases; bases outside gene matches: 18. Germline lookup yields CDR1 SGHNT and CDR2 YENEEA. CDR3 size: 20 residues. The CDR3 coding sequence is TGTGCCAGCAGCAAAAGAAGGACAGGGGGCCTCCCCGGGGACAAAAACATTCAGTACTTC. It specifies CASSKRRTGGLPGDKNIQYF. Complete variable domain (other parts from reference TRBV11-3 and TRBJ2-4): EAGVVQSPRYKIIEKKQPVAFWCNPISGHNTLYWYLQNLGQGPELLIRYENEEAVDDSQLPKDRFSAERLKGVDSTLKIQPAELGDSAVYLCASSKRRTGGLPGDKNIQYFGAGTRLSVL.

V usage is TRBV27 and J usage is TRBJ2-7; TRBD1 might be the D (6 bases). The CDR3 totals 14 residues. V shed 3 bases and J shed 3 bases, with 12 bases lying between them. CDR1 and CDR2 (germline): MNHEY, SMNVEV (reference sequence). The CDR3 here is CASSLSRGVYEQYF. The CDR3 coding sequence is TGTGCCAGCAGTTTGAGCAGGGGAGTCTACGAGCAGTACTTC.

The rearrangement links TRBV5-4 to TRBJ1-2; 9 bases are shared with TRBD1. The ends lost 3 bases at V and 4 bases at J; junction bases unmatched: 10. Germline V gene data show CDR1 as SGHNT and CDR2 as YYREEE (reference sequence). This CDR3 comprises 16 residues. The CDR3 DNA follows: TGTGCCAGCAGCTCCGAACCCCGGGACAGGGCCTATGGCTACACCTTC. This gives the protein CASSSEPRDRAYGYTF.

CDR3 region: CASSGGGQGDTDTQYF. Here the CDR3 DNA reads TGTGCCAGTAGTGGGGGAGGACAGGGCGACACAGATACGCAGTATTTT. The V call is TRBV19, the J call TRBJ2-3; 8 nucleotides match TRBD1. Germline V gene data show CDR1 as LNHDA and CDR2 as SQIVND (reference sequence). The CDR3 is 16 amino acids. The V segment lost 5 bases and the J segment 2 bases; nucleotides outside the gene matches: 9.

This chain uses TRBV6-1 with TRBJ1-1; 7 nucleotides align to TRBD1. CDR1 and CDR2 (germline): MNHNS, SASEGT. J lost 5 bases, V lost 4 bases, and 7 bases had no gene match. The CDR3 loop spans 14 amino acids. CDR3 DNA sequence: TGTGCCAGCAGTGCGAGGGGGCGCGATACTGAAGCTTTCTTT. It encodes CASSARGRDTEAFF.

V usage is TRBV19 and J usage is TRBJ2-2, with 8 nucleotides matching TRBD2. Germline lookup yields CDR1 LNHDA and CDR2 SQIVND (reference sequence). The CDR3 is 16 residues long. Trimming at V came to 7 bases and at J to 2 bases, leaving 9 bases not matched to a gene. The CDR3 DNA is TGTGCCAGTAAAAGGGCTAGCGGGCATAACACCGGGGAGCTGTTTTTT. Amino acid sequence: CASKRASGHNTGELFF.

The V call is TRBV4-2, the J call TRBJ2-7, with D uncertain. V shed 0 bases and J shed 1 base, with 10 bases lying between them. The CDR3 runs to 15 residues. The germline CDR1 and CDR2 sequences are LGHNA and YNFKEQ. CDR3 amino acids: CASSQEYVESYEQYF. DNA for the CDR3: TGTGCCAGCAGCCAAGAATATGTGGAGTCCTACGAGCAGTACTTC.

On this clone: The sample has other DNA sequences that encode this CDR3 too. The J gene is TRBJ2-5, the V gene TRBV9; 13 bases line up with TRBD2. V shed 2 bases and J 5 bases; nucleotides not matched to a gene: 6. This CDR3 spans 16 amino acids. CDR1 is SGDLS, CDR2 YYNGEE, per germline. The CDR3 DNA sequence: TGTGCCAGCAGCGTCGGTGGGACTAGCGGGAAGGAGACCCAGTACTTC. Residues: CASSVGGTSGKETQYF.

This clone came up a few times. The genes are TRBV30 and TRBJ1-5, with TRBD1 matching over 8 bases. The CDR3 has 13 amino acids. Looked up from germline, CDR1 is GTSNPN and CDR2 is SVGIG (reference sequence). V lost 6 bases, J lost 4 bases, and 5 bases stayed unmatched. The CDR3 DNA sequence: TGTGCCTGCTCGACAGGGGTGAATCAGCCCCAGCATTTT. Protein sequence: CACSTGVNQPQHF.

The chain employs TRBV28 and TRBJ1-2; 7 bases align to TRBD1. The CDR3 runs 12 residues. With V trimmed by 6 bases and J by 4 bases, 2 bases remained unmatched. CDR1 is MDHEN and CDR2 is SYDVKM in the germline V gene. The CDR3 DNA is TGTGCCAGCAGGACAGGGACCTATGGCTACACCTTC. Translated: CASRTGTYGYTF.

The chain is built from TRBV28 and TRBJ1-2; 12 bases map to TRBD1. Germline-derived CDR1 and CDR2 are MDHEN and SYDVKM. This CDR3 region has 15 residues. Trimming took 6 bases from V and 4 from J; bases not matched to a gene: 6. The CDR3: CASRQPGQGAYGYTF. In DNA form, the CDR3 reads TGTGCCAGCAGACAACCGGGACAGGGGGCCTATGGCTACACCTTC.

This chain uses TRBV28 with TRBJ2-5, with D possibly TRBD1 on 6 matching bases. The CDR3 consists of 15 residues. V was cut by 9 bases and J by 1 base, with 18 bases left in between. Germline assignment: CDR1 MDHEN and CDR2 SYDVKM. This CDR3 reads CASRSAQGPQETQYF. CDR3 DNA sequence: TGTGCCAGTCGGTCGGCCCAGGGGCCCCAAGAGACCCAGTACTTC.

The chain carries TRBV28 and TRBJ2-1; D unresolved. The V gene lost 2 bases and the J gene lost 4 bases, with 9 bases spanning the gap. Germline-derived CDR1 and CDR2 are MDHEN and SYDVKM. This CDR3 has 14 residues. The CDR3 region is CASSLPIPYNEQFF. The CDR3 coding sequence is TGTGCCAGCAGTTTACCTATCCCTTACAATGAGCAGTTCTTC.

The V call is TRBV19, the J call TRBJ1-2; tentative D call: TRBD1 (5 bases). The length of the CDR3 is 17 residues. V lost 4 bases, J lost 4 bases, and 22 bases lay in between. Looked up from germline, CDR1 is LNHDA and CDR2 is SQIVND (reference sequence). The CDR3 protein is CASSTLGYREQGYGYTF. In nucleotides, the CDR3 is TGTGCCAGTAGTACTCTTGGGTATCGGGAGCAGGGCTATGGCTACACCTTC.

V is TRBV29-1 and J is TRBJ2-7, with D perhaps matching TRBD1 (6 bases). Germline assignment: CDR1 SQVTM and CDR2 ANQGSEA. Trimming cost V 6 bases and J 1 base, with 13 bases left between them. CDR3 length: 13 amino acids. The CDR3 bases are TGCAGCGTCTCCGGGACACCATCCTACGAGCAGTACTTC. Residues: CSVSGTPSYEQYF.

In its sample, this clone was seen a few times. The genes are TRBV6-1 and TRBJ2-1; D remains unclear. Trimming took off 7 bases at V and 2 bases at J, with 12 bases between the two ends. Germline V CDR1 and CDR2: MNHNS, SASEGT. The CDR3 consists of 14 residues. CDR3 sequence: CASILGFTYNEQFF. DNA of the CDR3: TGTGCCAGCATCCTGGGGTTCACCTACAATGAGCAGTTCTTC.

The chain employs TRBV5-6 and TRBJ2-3; D assignment may be TRBD1 or TRBD2 (5 bases each). Germline CDR1 reads SGHDT; CDR2 reads YYEEEE. The CDR3 has 17 residues. Between the trimmed V and J ends, which lost 3 bases and 5 bases, there was a span of 22 bases. Here the CDR3 DNA reads TGTGCCAGCAGCTCCCCTGGGGCTAGCAAGAGGGGAGATACGCAGTATTTT. It yields the protein CASSSPGASKRGDTQYF. The complete variable domain, with remaining parts taken from reference TRBV5-6 and TRBJ2-3, reads DAGVTQSPTHLIKTRGQQVTLRCSPKSGHDTVSWYQQALGQGPQFIFQYYEEEERQRGNFPDRFSGHQFPNYSSELNVNALLLGDSALYLCASSSPGASKRGDTQYFGPGTRLTVL.

This chain connects TRBV30 to TRBJ2-2, with 12 bases lining up with TRBD2. The germline V gene encodes CDR1 GTSNPN and CDR2 SVGIG (reference sequence). V trimming: 5 bases; J trimming: 0 bases; junction bases outside the gene matches: 4. This CDR3 spans 16 amino acids. The CDR3 bases are TGTGCCTGGGGACTAGCGGGACTCGCGAACACCGGGGAGCTGTTTTTT. It is translated as CAWGLAGLANTGELFF.

This clone turned up a few times. This rearrangement joins TRBV6-5 to TRBJ2-5; 7 bases are a match to TRBD2. V shed 7 bases, J shed 4 bases, and the junction held 0 bases outside the gene matches. Germline V gene lookup returns CDR1 MNHEY and CDR2 SVGAGI. The CDR3 is 11 residues long. This chain's CDR3 is CASTGGETQYF. DNA of the CDR3: TGTGCCAGCACGGGAGGAGAGACCCAGTACTTC.